Sequencing of this TCR beta chain was carried out in a study of cytomegalovirus exposure and HLA in healthy donors. Overall study results and limits: Cytomegalovirus status was reportedly diagnosed by the classifier with high sensitivity and specificity. In a later analysis, parvovirus B19, influenza, CMV and Epstein-Barr virus appeared linked to several top co-occurrence clusters.

Primers for the PCR totalled 60 Vbeta and 13 Jbeta. This table comes from immunoSEQ multiplex PCR, and its TCRdb copy is limited to in-frame clones, with some not included. Of about 57,000 clones in the sample, about 80% were seen once. Of note for this clone: Its antigen is currently unknown.

The CDR3 consists of 16 residues. V lost 1 base, J lost 2 bases, and 15 bases lay in between. Germline V gives CDR1 SGHKS, CDR2 YYEKEE (reference sequence). The V and J genes are TRBV5-5 and TRBJ1-1; the D gene is possibly TRBD1 (5 bases). The sequenced sample consisted of PBMCs. This sequence was found in a man aged 25-45 years in good health and CMV-seronegative. The CDR3 bases are TGTGCCAGCAGCTTGCGAATTACTCAGGGCAACACTGAAGCTTTCTTT. It translates to CASSLRITQGNTEAFF.